The 4 T cell receptor beta chains below come from one sample, sequenced in a study of T cells in tumors after PD-1 blockade. The assay was immunoSEQ multiplex PCR, and TCRdb's table has in-frame clones only and misses some. Of about 25,000 clones listed, roughly 82% are singletons. Material: PBMCs, obtained after anti-PD-1 treatment. The origin of the receptors is a human donor with basal cell carcinoma.

The rearrangement uses TRBV2 and TRBJ2-3, with TRBD1 as a possible D gene (5 bases). Trimming shortened V by 7 bases and J by 3 bases, and 14 bases separated the two germline ends. This CDR3 contains 14 residues. The V gene's germline CDR1 is SNHLY and CDR2 FYNNEI. The CDR3 sequence: CASTRTYRTDTQYF. The CDR3 DNA reads as TGTGCCAGCACCAGGACATATAGGACAGATACGCAGTATTTT.

The chain uses TRBV5-1 and TRBJ1-5; D gene uncertain. The germline CDR1 and CDR2 sequences are SGHRS and YFSETQ. The CDR3 has 15 residues. The germline V and J ends were trimmed by 1 base and 0 bases, with 8 bases remaining between them. CDR3 loop: CASSLNGNSNQPQHF. CDR3 nucleotides: TGCGCCAGCAGCTTGAACGGCAATAGCAATCAGCCCCAGCATTTT.

This chain joins TRBV3-1 (or the pseudogene TRBV3-2) and TRBJ2-7; 8 bases are shared with TRBD2. V shed 2 bases, J shed 3 bases, and the junction held 0 bases outside the gene matches. The CDR3 runs 13 residues. Germline CDR1 LGHDT, CDR2 YNNKEL (reference sequence). CDR3 DNA sequence: TGTGCCAGCAGCCAACGGGGGGGCTACGAGCAGTACTTC. The encoded protein is CASSQRGGYEQYF.

The chain recombines TRBV3-1 (or the pseudogene TRBV3-2) with TRBJ2-7; 8 bases match TRBD1. Germline V gives CDR1 LGHDT, CDR2 YNNKEL (reference sequence). V shed 4 bases and J 2 bases; nucleotides not matched to a gene: 10. The CDR3 is 16 residues long. CDR3 loop: CASSRSYRGVAYEQYF. The CDR3 DNA reads TGTGCCAGCAGCCGAAGCTACAGGGGGGTAGCCTACGAGCAGTACTTC.